This entry lists 25 T cell receptor beta chains sequenced from one sample in a study of CD8+CD57+ T cells in acquired aplastic anemia. Patients who underwent sequencing had shown CD8+CD57+ cell expansion by flow cytometry. TCR beta VDJ and CDR3 profiling used genomic DNA as template. TCRdb ran MiXCR on the reads and lists one entry per CDR3 protein. The sample consists of approximately 180,000 distinct CDR3 sequences, around 63% of them appearing once. The sample was sorted CD4+, CD8+, or CD8+CD57+ T cells (not recorded which) from PBMCs. These TCRs come from a human donor with aplastic anemia.

This chain connects TRBV19 to TRBJ1-3; D call uncertain. CDR1 is LNHDA, CDR2 SQIVND, per germline (reference sequence). The CDR3 length is 11 residues. The ends were cut back, 4 bases at V and 5 bases at J, with 3 bases in the middle. CDR3 sequence reads: CASSTRNTIYF. The CDR3 coding sequence is TGTGCCAGTAGTACCCGAAACACCATATATTTT. Filled out from reference TRBV19 and TRBJ1-3, the complete variable domain reads DGGITQSPKYLFRKEGQNVTLSCEQNLNHDAMYWYRQDPGQGLRLIYYSQIVNDFQKGDIAEGYSVSREKKESFPLTVTSAQKNPTAFYLCASSTRNTIYFGEGSWLTVV.

CDR3 nucleotide sequence: TGCAGTGCTAGAGACCCTTCGCCCGACCATCTAGGCACAGATACGCAGTATTTT. The encoded protein is CSARDPSPDHLGTDTQYF. V usage is TRBV20-1 and J usage is TRBJ2-3; D unclear. Germline loops: CDR1 DFQATT, CDR2 SNEGSKA (reference sequence). V lost 0 bases, J lost 1 base, and 20 bases lay in between. The CDR3 sequence is 18 residues long.

This rearrangement joins TRBV15 to TRBJ1-4; D remains ambiguous. The germline V and J ends were trimmed by 3 bases and 4 bases, with 12 bases remaining between them. In germline, CDR1 is LNHNV, CDR2 YYDKDF (reference sequence). The CDR3 loop spans 15 amino acids. The CDR3 region is CATSSPQELNEKLFF. In nucleotides, the CDR3 is TGTGCCACCAGCAGTCCCCAGGAGCTTAATGAAAAACTGTTTTTT.

This clonotype was observed at least ten times. The chain uses TRBV12-3 or TRBV12-4 and TRBJ1-5; D gene ambiguous. With 1 base removed from V and 1 base from J, the gap between germline ends came to 5 bases. This CDR3 spans 14 amino acids. In nucleotides, the CDR3 is TGTGCCAGCAGTTTAGTGTGGAGCAATCAGCCCCAGCATTTT. Translation: CASSLVWSNQPQHF.

The V gene is TRBV7-9, the J gene TRBJ2-7; D may be TRBD1 (6 bases). This CDR3 spans 13 amino acids. V was cut by 5 bases and J by 2 bases, with 10 bases left in between. Germline CDR1 SEHNR, CDR2 FQNEAQ (reference sequence). CDR3 bases: TGTGCCAGCAGCAAAGACAGGACCTACGAGCAGTACTTC. Translating gives CASSKDRTYEQYF.

The chain has TRBV20-1 and TRBJ2-1; 12 bases agree with TRBD2. Germline loops: CDR1 DFQATT, CDR2 SNEGSKA (reference sequence). The V segment lost 6 bases and the J segment 6 bases; nucleotides outside the gene matches: 6. This CDR3 has 14 residues. CDR3 DNA sequence: TGCAGTGCCTCAACTAGCGGGGGGCCCAATGAGCAGTTCTTC. This encodes CSASTSGGPNEQFF.

This clonotype has just one count. This sequence joins TRBV6-6 and TRBJ1-1; unclear D gene. CDR3 length: 13 residues. V lost 2 bases to trimming and J lost 12 bases, with 16 bases between them. Germline CDR1 is MNHNY and CDR2 is SVGAGI (reference sequence). The CDR3 sequence: CASSYGSGFVTFF. The CDR3 nucleotides are TGTGCCAGCAGTTACGGATCCGGGTTTGTAACTTTCTTT.

The chain recombines TRBV29-1 with TRBJ2-5, with TRBD2 matching 7 bases. After removal of 4 bases from V and 7 bases from J, the junction contained 6 bases not matched to a gene. CDR1 and CDR2 (germline): SQVTM, ANQGSEA. CDR3 size: 12 residues. The CDR3: CSVGREGLTQYF. The DNA for the CDR3 is TGCAGCGTTGGCAGGGAGGGATTGACCCAGTACTTC. The full variable domain, its missing parts supplied by reference TRBV29-1 and TRBJ2-5, is SAVISQKPSRDICQRGTSLTIQCQVDSQVTMMFWYRQQPGQSLTLIATANQGSEATYESGFVIDKFPISRPNLTFSTLTVSNMSPEDSSIYLCSVGREGLTQYFGPGTRLLVL.

The chain uses TRBV7-6 and TRBJ2-7; D not certain. This CDR3 has 14 amino acids. The ends were cut back, 2 bases at V and 5 bases at J, with 13 bases in the middle. The germline gives CDR1 SGHVS, CDR2 FNYEAQ. The CDR3 is CASSLFTSDDEQYF. The CDR3 nucleotides read TGTGCCAGCAGCTTATTTACATCGGATGACGAGCAGTACTTC. Full variable domain (remainder filled in from reference TRBV7-6 and TRBJ2-7): GAGVSQSPRYKVTKRGQDVALRCDPISGHVSLYWYRQALGQGPEFLTYFNYEAQQDKSGLPNDRFSAERPEGSISTLTIQRTEQRDSAMYRCASSLFTSDDEQYFGPGTRLTVT.

This clonotype was counted at least ten times. The V call is TRBV11-3, the J call TRBJ2-1; 8 nucleotides agree with TRBD2. Germline CDR1 and CDR2: SGHNT and YENEEA. The ends lost 4 bases at V and 9 bases at J; junction bases unmatched: 11. This CDR3 contains 15 residues. CDR3 coding DNA: TGTGCCAGCAGCTCCCGACTAGCGTCTGGAGGTGAGCAGTTCTTC. Amino acid sequence: CASSSRLASGGEQFF.

V and J are TRBV20-1 and TRBJ2-5; 8 bases are shared with TRBD2. After removal of 2 bases from V and 5 bases from J, the junction contained 7 bases not matched to a gene. Germline V gives CDR1 DFQATT, CDR2 SNEGSKA (reference sequence). The CDR3 is 14 residues long. The CDR3 DNA reads as TGCAGTGCTAGACCGGGACTAGTTCTTGAGACCCAGTACTTC. Translated: CSARPGLVLETQYF.

This clonotype came up once. The genes are TRBV11-2 and TRBJ2-7, with no clear D. V shed 5 bases and J shed 3 bases, with 14 bases lying between them. The germline V gene has CDR1 SGHAT and CDR2 FQNNGV. The CDR3 has 14 amino acids. This CDR3 is CASSGRQTDYEQYF. The CDR3 DNA follows: TGTGCCAGCAGCGGACGACAAACCGACTACGAGCAGTACTTC.

In regard to this clonotype: A read error may produce the germline difference seen at one junction end. The chain couples TRBV7-9 to TRBJ1-1, with D maybe TRBD1 (6 bases). The length of the CDR3 is 14 residues. Germline CDR1 is SEHNR and CDR2 is FQNEAQ (reference sequence). The CDR3 region has the DNA TGTGCCAGCAGCCAGAGACAGGTGAACGCTGAAGCTTTCTTT. Protein: CASSQRQVNAEAFF.

The V and J genes are TRBV5-1 and TRBJ2-7, with 8 positions matching TRBD1. Germline CDR1 SGHRS, CDR2 YFSETQ. V lost 4 bases and J lost 3; bases outside the gene matches: 9. The CDR3 totals 15 residues. The CDR3 spells CASSPSQGAFYEQYF. In DNA, the CDR3 is TGCGCCAGCAGCCCCTCCCAGGGGGCGTTCTACGAGCAGTACTTC.

This clonotype was detected a few times. V and J are TRBV19 and TRBJ2-3; 7 bases agree with TRBD1. The V gene's germline CDR1 is LNHDA and CDR2 SQIVND (reference sequence). The CDR3 is 13 residues long. Trimming at V came to 6 bases and at J to 3 bases, leaving 3 bases not matched to a gene. The CDR3, as DNA: TGTGCCAGTAGAACAGGGGCGACAGATACGCAGTATTTT. This gives the protein CASRTGATDTQYF. Supplemented by reference TRBV19 and TRBJ2-3, the full variable domain reads DGGITQSPKYLFRKEGQNVTLSCEQNLNHDAMYWYRQDPGQGLRLIYYSQIVNDFQKGDIAEGYSVSREKKESFPLTVTSAQKNPTAFYLCASRTGATDTQYFGPGTRLTVL.

As for this clonotype: No conserved phenylalanine or tryptophan ends this CDR3, so it is likely a read error. The chain uses TRBV10-3 and TRBJ2-1; D is unclear. Germline assignment: CDR1 ENHRY and CDR2 SYGVKD. The CDR3 is 11 amino acids. V lost 11 bases to trimming and J lost 6 bases, with 11 bases between them. This CDR3 is CAVNSLNEQFS. CDR3 nucleotide sequence: TGTGCCGTGAACAGCCTCAATGAGCAGTTCTCC.

This clonotype appeared a few times. The V call is TRBV10-3, the J call TRBJ2-1; 13 nucleotides match TRBD2. The germline CDR1 and CDR2 sequences are ENHRY and SYGVKD. J was trimmed by 4 bases and V by 8 bases; bases with no gene match: 2. This CDR3 is built from 14 residues. CDR3 in amino acids: CAIGTSGTYNEQFF. DNA of the CDR3: TGTGCCATCGGGACTAGCGGGACTTACAATGAGCAGTTCTTC.

This clonotype was found once. The rearrangement uses TRBV10-1 and TRBJ2-1; no definite D call. This CDR3 has 10 amino acids. The V end was cut by 3 bases, the J end by 9 bases, with 3 bases between. Germline V gene lookup returns CDR1 WNHNN and CDR2 SYGVQD (reference sequence). This CDR3 reads CASSDCEQFF. DNA of the CDR3: TGCGCCAGCAGTGATTGTGAGCAGTTCTTC.

This clonotype was found many times. The rearrangement links TRBV2 to TRBJ2-5; D possibly corresponds to TRBD1 (5 bases). V was trimmed by 8 bases and J by 5 bases, leaving 15 bases between them. Germline-derived CDR1 and CDR2 are SNHLY and FYNNEI. The CDR3 contains 13 residues. The CDR3 protein is CASGDSWMETQYF. The CDR3 DNA is TGTGCCAGCGGAGACAGCTGGATGGAGACCCAGTACTTC.

This clonotype was picked up one time. The chain links TRBV7-9 to TRBJ2-4; 8 bases align to TRBD2. CDR1 is SEHNR, CDR2 FQNEAQ, per germline (reference sequence). The CDR3 is made up of 16 amino acids. Trimming removed 3 bases from V and 7 bases from J; junction bases left unmatched: 11. Here the CDR3 reads CASSLVSGGPWNIQYF. The CDR3 DNA sequence: TGTGCCAGCAGCTTGGTCAGCGGGGGACCGTGGAACATTCAGTACTTC.

V is TRBV19 and J is TRBJ1-1; no clear D gene. Germline V gene data show CDR1 as LNHDA and CDR2 as SQIVND (reference sequence). V dropped 5 bases and J dropped 4 bases, with 20 bases sitting between them. The CDR3 loop spans 16 amino acids. This CDR3 reads CASSSARQTRTTEAFF. The DNA for the CDR3 is TGTGCCAGTAGTTCAGCGAGACAAACAAGGACCACTGAAGCTTTCTTT. The full variable domain, rest sourced from reference TRBV19 and TRBJ1-1, is DGGITQSPKYLFRKEGQNVTLSCEQNLNHDAMYWYRQDPGQGLRLIYYSQIVNDFQKGDIAEGYSVSREKKESFPLTVTSAQKNPTAFYLCASSSARQTRTTEAFFGQGTRLTVV.

This clonotype was counted only a few times. A much larger clonotype is one base distant, so this may be a read error. This chain links TRBV6-6 with TRBJ1-5, with D hard to call. This CDR3 is 15 amino acids long. The V gene lost 5 bases and the J gene lost 4 bases, with 15 bases spanning the gap. Germline CDR1 MNHNY, CDR2 SVGAGI (reference sequence). The CDR3 DNA reads TGTGCCAGCAGTGAAGTGAGGGCGGAGAATCAGCCCCAGCATTTT. Its translation: CASSEVRAENQPQHF.

The rearrangement joins TRBV10-3 to TRBJ2-7, with TRBD1 matching 7 bases. The CDR3 has 12 residues. The germline V gene has CDR1 ENHRY and CDR2 SYGVKD. J lost 5 bases, V lost 6 bases, and 4 bases had no gene match. The CDR3 loop is CAIRQTGDEQYF. Written as DNA, the CDR3 is TGTGCCATCAGGCAAACAGGGGACGAGCAGTACTTC.

The chain joins TRBV2 to TRBJ2-3, with 10 nucleotides matching TRBD2. Germline CDR1 and CDR2: SNHLY and FYNNEI. The CDR3 extends over 16 amino acids. The V gene end was trimmed by 5 bases and the J gene end by 2 bases; junction bases not matched to a gene: 7. CDR3 bases: TGTGCCAGCAGTTTGCTAGCGGGGGCCACCACAGATACGCAGTATTTT. This sequence encodes CASSLLAGATTDTQYF. Full variable domain (rest looked up from reference TRBV2 and TRBJ2-3): EPEVTQTPSHQVTQMGQEVILRCVPISNHLYFYWYRQILGQKVEFLVSFYNNEISEKSEIFDDQFSVERPDGSNFTLKIRSTKLEDSAMYFCASSLLAGATTDTQYFGPGTRLTVL.

V and J are TRBV12-3 or TRBV12-4 and TRBJ2-7; D may be TRBD2 (6 bases). The CDR3 totals 16 residues. The V end lost 5 bases, the J end lost 3 bases, and 20 bases lay between the germline ends. The DNA of the CDR3 is TGTGCCAGCAGTATAGGTGGGGGACTGGGCGACTACGAGCAGTACTTC. This sequence encodes CASSIGGGLGDYEQYF.